These 7 T cell receptor beta chains were all obtained from the same sample, sequenced in a study of T-cell reconstitution after alpha-beta-depleted transplantation in children. Preparation of the TCRbeta library involved a method that used unique molecular identifiers. Each CDR3 protein is one row after TCRdb ran MiXCR on the PCR reads. The sample has around 580,000 distinct CDR3 sequences; approximately 30% are singletons. This sample comprised PBMCs, obtained before TCRalphabeta/CD19-depleted stem cell transplant. The source is a boy under two years old with Wiskott-Aldrich syndrome, due to receive a stem cell transplant.

This clonotype was counted between two and nine times. The chain has TRBV20-1 and TRBJ1-4, with TRBD1 matching over 9 bases. The CDR3 loop spans 15 amino acids. After removal of 6 bases from V and 8 bases from J, the junction contained 13 bases not matched to a gene. CDR1 is DFQATT and CDR2 is SNEGSKA in the germline V gene (reference sequence). The CDR3, as DNA: TGCAGTGCCCCTTCTGGACAGGGGAGTTTAGAAAAACTGTTTTTT. Encoded protein: CSAPSGQGSLEKLFF.

The V and J genes are TRBV28 and TRBJ1-2, with D possibly TRBD1 on 5 matching bases. Germline V gene sequence: CDR1 MDHEN, CDR2 SYDVKM. CDR3 size: 12 residues. With 6 bases removed from V and 4 bases from J, the gap between germline ends came to 9 bases. DNA of the CDR3: TGTGCCAGCAGAAAAGGGGTCTATGGCTACACCTTC. Translated, it gives CASRKGVYGYTF.

This clonotype was seen a handful of times. The chain is built from TRBV5-1 and TRBJ2-2; 14 bases agree with TRBD2. This CDR3 has 16 residues. Germline CDR1 reads SGHRS; CDR2 reads YFSETQ. Trimming at V came to 3 bases and at J to 5 bases, leaving 3 bases not matched to a gene. The CDR3 sequence: CASSSRLAGGTGELFF. CDR3 coding DNA: TGCGCCAGCAGCTCACGACTAGCGGGAGGGACCGGGGAGCTGTTTTTT.

The CDR3 sequence is CASNPTGGVFSGANVLTF. CDR3 bases: TGTGCCAGCAACCCGACAGGGGGCGTATTCTCTGGGGCCAACGTCCTGACTTTC. The V call is TRBV11-1, the J call TRBJ2-6; 10 bases are a match to TRBD1. The CDR3 covers 18 residues. The V gene's germline CDR1 is SGHAT and CDR2 FQDESV (reference sequence). V gave up 7 bases and J gave up 0 bases; unmatched junction bases: 9.

J is TRBJ2-3 and V is TRBV15; a possible D gene is TRBD2 (5 bases). Germline V gene lookup returns CDR1 LNHNV and CDR2 YYDKDF (reference sequence). V was pared by 0 bases and J by 8 bases, with 15 bases between. The CDR3 totals 15 residues. The CDR3 loop is CATSRERAALATQYF. The CDR3 bases are TGTGCCACCAGCAGAGAGAGGGCCGCCCTGGCTACGCAGTATTTT.

The rearrangement uses TRBV7-9 and TRBJ1-2; D perhaps matches TRBD1 (6 bases). Deletions cut 5 bases from V and 1 base from J, with 11 bases between. Germline V gene sequence: CDR1 SEHNR, CDR2 FQNEAQ (reference sequence). The CDR3 length is 14 residues. DNA for the CDR3: TGTGCCAGCAGCCGACGGACAGTTAACTATGGCTACACCTTC. This sequence encodes CASSRRTVNYGYTF.

This clonotype was picked up many times. The CDR3 reads CASSLVAGVWNEQFF. The DNA of the CDR3 is TGCGCCAGCAGCTTGGTGGCGGGAGTGTGGAATGAGCAGTTCTTC. The chain couples TRBV5-1 to TRBJ2-1; 7 bases line up with TRBD2. The CDR3 is 15 amino acids. V shed 0 bases, J shed 7 bases, and the junction held 7 bases outside the gene matches. Germline values: CDR1 SGHRS, CDR2 YFSETQ.